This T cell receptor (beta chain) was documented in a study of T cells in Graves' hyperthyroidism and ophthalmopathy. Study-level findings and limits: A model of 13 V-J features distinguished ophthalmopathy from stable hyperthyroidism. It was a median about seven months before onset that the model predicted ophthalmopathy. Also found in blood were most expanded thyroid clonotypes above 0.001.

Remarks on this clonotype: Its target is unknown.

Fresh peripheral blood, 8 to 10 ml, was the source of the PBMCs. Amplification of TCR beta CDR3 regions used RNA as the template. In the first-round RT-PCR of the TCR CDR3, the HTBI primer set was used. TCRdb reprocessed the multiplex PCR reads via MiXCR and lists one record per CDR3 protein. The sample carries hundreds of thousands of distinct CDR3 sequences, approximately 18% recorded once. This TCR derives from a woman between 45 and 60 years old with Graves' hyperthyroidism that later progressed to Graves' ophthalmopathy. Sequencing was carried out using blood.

The CDR3 DNA reads as TGTGCCAGCAGTTACAACCAGTATGGAGATACGCAGTATTTT. Protein: CASSYNQYGDTQYF. The chain carries TRBV6-5 and TRBJ2-3; D unresolved. V lost 2 bases to trimming and J lost 5 bases, with 11 bases between them. The CDR3 covers 14 residues. Looked up from germline, CDR1 is MNHEY and CDR2 is SVGAGI.